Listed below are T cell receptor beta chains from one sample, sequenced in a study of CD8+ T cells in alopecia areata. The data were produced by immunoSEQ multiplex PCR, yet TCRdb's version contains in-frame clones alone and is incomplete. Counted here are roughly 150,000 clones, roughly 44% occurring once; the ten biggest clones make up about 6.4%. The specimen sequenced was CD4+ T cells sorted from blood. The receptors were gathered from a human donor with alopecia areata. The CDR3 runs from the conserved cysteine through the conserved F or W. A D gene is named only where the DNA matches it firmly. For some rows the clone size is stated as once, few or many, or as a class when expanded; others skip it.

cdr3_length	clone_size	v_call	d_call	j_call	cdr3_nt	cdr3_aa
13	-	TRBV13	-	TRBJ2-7	TGTGCCAGCAGCTTAGGGTTGGCTAGCGAGCAGTACTTC	CASSLGLASEQYF
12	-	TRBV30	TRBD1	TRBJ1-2	TGTGCCTGGAGTCTCGGACAGGGAACTTACACCTTC	CAWSLGQGTYTF
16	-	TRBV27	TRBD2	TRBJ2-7	TGTGCCAGCAGTTTAGCGGGGGGCTCCAGATCTTACGAGCAGTACTTC	CASSLAGGSRSYEQYF
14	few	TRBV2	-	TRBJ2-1	TGTGCCAGCAGTGAGGGGGGAATCGGCAATGAGCAGTTCTTC	CASSEGGIGNEQFF
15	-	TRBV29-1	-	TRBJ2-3	TGCAGCGTTGCCCTACACCGAGCCCCCACAGATACGCAGTATTTT	CSVALHRAPTDTQYF
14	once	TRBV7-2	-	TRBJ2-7	TGTGCCAGCAGCTCGGGACCAACGTTAAACGAGCAGTACTTC	CASSSGPTLNEQYF
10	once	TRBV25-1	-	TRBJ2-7	TGTGCCAGTTCTTCCTACGAGCAGTACTTC	CASSSYEQYF
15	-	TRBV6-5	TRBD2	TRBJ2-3	TGTGCCAGCAACCAACTAGCGGGAGCCACAGATACGCAGTATTTT	CASNQLAGATDTQYF
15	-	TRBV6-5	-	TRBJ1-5	TGTGCCAGCTCCCGGGGGGAGTATAGCAATCAGCCCCAGCATTTT	CASSRGEYSNQPQHF
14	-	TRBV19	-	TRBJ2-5	TGTGCCACCGGACCCTCTGGGGGCCAAGAGACCCAGTACTTC	CATGPSGGQETQYF
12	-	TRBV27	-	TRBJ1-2	TGTGCCAGCAGTACAGGGACGCGTGGCTACACCTTC	CASSTGTRGYTF
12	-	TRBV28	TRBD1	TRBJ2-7	TGTGCCAGCAGTCTGCGGACAGGTGGATCGTACTTC	CASSLRTGGSYF
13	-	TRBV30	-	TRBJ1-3	TGTGCCTGGAACAGGGTATCTGGAAACACCATATATTTT	CAWNRVSGNTIYF
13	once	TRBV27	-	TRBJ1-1	TGTGCCAGCAGTCGACAGTCGAACACTGAAGCTTTCTTT	CASSRQSNTEAFF
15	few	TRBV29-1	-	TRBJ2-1	TGCAGCGTCGCCAGACTCAGGAGCTCCTACAATGAGCAGTTCTTC	CSVARLRSSYNEQFF
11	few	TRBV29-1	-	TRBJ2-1	TGCAGCGTGGCCCAGACAGGCGAGCAGTTCTTC	CSVAQTGEQFF
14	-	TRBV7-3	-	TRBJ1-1	TGTGCCAGCAGCTTAACGCGGGGGGCCTTTGAAGCTTTCTTT	CASSLTRGAFEAFF
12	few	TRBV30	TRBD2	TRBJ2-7	TGTGCCAGAAGCGGGGGTCCCTACGAGCAGTACTTC	CARSGGPYEQYF
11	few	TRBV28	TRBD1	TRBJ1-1	TGTGCCAGCAGTGGGGACAGGGGAGCTTTCTTT	CASSGDRGAFF
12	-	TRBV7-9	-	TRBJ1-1	TGTGCCAGCAGCCTCAGGGGTTCAGGGGCTTTCTTT	CASSLRGSGAFF
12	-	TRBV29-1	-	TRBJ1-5	TGCAGCGCTCGAGATAGCAATCAGCCCCAGCATTTT	CSARDSNQPQHF
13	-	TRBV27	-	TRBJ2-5	TGTGCCAGCAGTTTAAGGCTCGGGGAGACCCAGTACTTC	CASSLRLGETQYF
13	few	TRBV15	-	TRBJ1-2	TGTGCCACCAGCATAGACAGGAACTATGGGTACACCTTC	CATSIDRNYGYTF
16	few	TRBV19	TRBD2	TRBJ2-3	TGTGCCAGTAGTAGGACTAGCGGGACAGTCACAGATACGCAGTATTTT	CASSRTSGTVTDTQYF
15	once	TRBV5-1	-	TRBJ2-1	TGCGCCAGCAGCATTTCGGGAGCGAAGAACAATGAGCAGTTCTTC	CASSISGAKNNEQFF
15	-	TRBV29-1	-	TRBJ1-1	TGCAGCGTTGTGGTGACTGGTTTTATGAACACTGAAGCTTTCTTT	CSVVVTGFMNTEAFF
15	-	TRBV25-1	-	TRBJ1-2	TGTGCCAGCAGTGTGGCGGCGGGACGGGCCGTTGGCTACACCTTC	CASSVAAGRAVGYTF
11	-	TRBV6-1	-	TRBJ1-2	TGTGCCAGCAGTGGGTTCGGGGGCTACACCTTC	CASSGFGGYTF
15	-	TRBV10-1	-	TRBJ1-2	TGCGCCATCAATCTCCCCAGGGCTGGGGACTATGGCTACACCTTC	CAINLPRAGDYGYTF
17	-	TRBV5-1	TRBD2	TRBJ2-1	TGCGCCAGCAGAAATGGGACTAGCGGGAGAGCCCATTATGAGCAGTTCTTC	CASRNGTSGRAHYEQFF
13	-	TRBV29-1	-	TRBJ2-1	TGCAGCGGGAAAACCGGGGCCAAGGAGCAGCAGTTCTTC	CSGKTGAKEQQFF
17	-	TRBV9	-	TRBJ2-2	TGTGCCAGCAGCGGACGATCGGGTGATATGCCCACCGGGGAGCTGTTTTTT	CASSGRSGDMPTGELFF
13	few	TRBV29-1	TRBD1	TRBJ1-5	TGCAGCGTTAGGACAGGGAGCCGTCAGCCCCAGCATTTT	CSVRTGSRQPQHF
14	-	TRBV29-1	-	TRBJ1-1	TGCAGCGTTGAAGAGGACGAATTGAACACTGAAGCTTTCTTT	CSVEEDELNTEAFF
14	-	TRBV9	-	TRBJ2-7	TGTGCCAGCAGCTTCACGGACCGGAACGGGGAGCAGTACTTC	CASSFTDRNGEQYF
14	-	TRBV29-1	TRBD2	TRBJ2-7	TGCAGCGTCACCGGGACTAGCGGGAGTGGAGAGCAGTACTTC	CSVTGTSGSGEQYF
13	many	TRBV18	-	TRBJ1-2	TGTGCCAGCTCACCACCGATCCTAGATGGCTACACCTTC	CASSPPILDGYTF
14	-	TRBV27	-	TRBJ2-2	TGTGCCAGCAGTCCTATAAGTAGCGCCGGGGAGCTGTTTTTT	CASSPISSAGELFF
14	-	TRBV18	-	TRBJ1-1	TGTGCCAGCTCACCACCGGCAGGGAACACTGAAGCTTTCTTT	CASSPPAGNTEAFF
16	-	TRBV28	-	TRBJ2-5	TGTGCCAGCAGCCGCTCGGGGAGCGGTCTAGGGAAGACCCAGTACTTC	CASSRSGSGLGKTQYF
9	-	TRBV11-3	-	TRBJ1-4	TGTGCCAGGAGGGTCTTACTGTTTTTT	CARRVLLFF
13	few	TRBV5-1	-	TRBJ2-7	TGCGCCAGCAGCTTGAACGAAGGGTACGAGCAGTACTTC	CASSLNEGYEQYF
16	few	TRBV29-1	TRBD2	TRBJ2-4	TGCAGCGGACCATGGGACAGAAGGTCTCTAGCGGGAGGCCAGTACTTC	CSGPWDRRSLAGGQYF
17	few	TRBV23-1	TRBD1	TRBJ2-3	TGCGCCAGCAGTCAATCAGGGACAGAGTTCGAAACAGATACGCAGTATTTT	CASSQSGTEFETDTQYF
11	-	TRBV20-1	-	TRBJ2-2	TGCAGTGCAGCCGTAACCGGGGAGCTGTTTTTT	CSAAVTGELFF
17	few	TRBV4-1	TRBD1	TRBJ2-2	TGCGCCAGCAGCCAATTCACCGGGACAGGGTACACCGGGGAGCTGTTTTTT	CASSQFTGTGYTGELFF
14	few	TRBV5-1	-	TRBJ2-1	TGCGCCAGCAGCTCCCACACGACGGGGAATGAGCAGTTCTTC	CASSSHTTGNEQFF
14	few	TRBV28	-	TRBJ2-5	TGTGCCAGCAGCGGGACGCCGCCACAAGAGACCCAGTACTTC	CASSGTPPQETQYF
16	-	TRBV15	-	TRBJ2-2	TGTGCCACCAGCAGAGATTTCCGGCTTGCCACCGGGGAGCTGTTTTTT	CATSRDFRLATGELFF
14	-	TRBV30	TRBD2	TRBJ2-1	TGTGCCTTACGACTAGCGGGCTCCTACAATGAGCAGTTCTTC	CALRLAGSYNEQFF
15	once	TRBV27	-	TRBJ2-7	TGTGCCAGCAGTCGAGCCCGGGGAGGGGGGAGCGAGCAGTACTTC	CASSRARGGGSEQYF
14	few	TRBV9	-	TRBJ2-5	TGTGCCAGCAGCGTAGGGGTAGGACAAGAGACCCAGTACTTC	CASSVGVGQETQYF
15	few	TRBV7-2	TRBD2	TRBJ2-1	TGTGCCAGCAGCTTAGCTAGCGGGACCTACAATGAGCAGTTCTTC	CASSLASGTYNEQFF
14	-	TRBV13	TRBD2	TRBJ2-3	TGTGCCAGCAGCTTCCGACTAGCATTAGATACGCAGTATTTT	CASSFRLALDTQYF
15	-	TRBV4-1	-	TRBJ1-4	TGCGCCAGCAGCCCCGACGATCTCTCCATTGAAAAACTGTTTTTT	CASSPDDLSIEKLFF
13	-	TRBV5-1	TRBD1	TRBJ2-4	TGCGCCAGCAAGAATCAACAGGGGGGCATTCAGTACTTC	CASKNQQGGIQYF